Shown below are 4 T cell receptor beta chains from a single sample sequenced in a study of early T cells in non-severe SARS-CoV-2 infection. TCRdb re-called the 5' RACE reads with MiXCR, one entry per CDR3 protein. The sample lists fewer than 100,000 distinct CDR3 sequences, around 9.9% occurring once. The sample taken for sequencing was whole blood. The receptors were gathered from an adult who was a healthcare worker with PCR-confirmed SARS-CoV-2 infection or an uninfected control (not recorded which).

The sample holds a few counts of this clonotype. As DNA, the CDR3 is TGTGCCAGCAGTTCCGGCCGAGATACGCAGTATTTT. It translates to CASSSGRDTQYF. The chain recombines TRBV6-5 with TRBJ2-3; no clear D gene. The ends were cut back, 4 bases at V and 5 bases at J, with 7 bases in the middle. CDR3 length: 12 residues. Germline V gene sequence: CDR1 MNHEY, CDR2 SVGAGI.

This clonotype was counted at least ten times. The chain links TRBV4-1 to TRBJ2-2; tentatively, D is TRBD1 (5 bases). This CDR3 is built from 14 residues. Germline V gives CDR1 MGHRA, CDR2 YSYEKL. V was cut by 0 bases and J by 6 bases, with 8 bases left in between. Written as DNA, the CDR3 is TGCGCCAGCAGCCAAGAGGGGCAGCCCGGGGAGCTGTTTTTT. Residues: CASSQEGQPGELFF.

At least ten counts were recorded for this clonotype. The chain uses TRBV6-6 and TRBJ2-2, with D perhaps TRBD2 (7 bases). V was pared by 2 bases and J by 7 bases, with 14 bases between. Germline V CDR1 and CDR2: MNHNY, SVGAGI (reference sequence). This CDR3 spans 15 amino acids. CDR3 sequence (DNA): TGTGCCAGCAGTTACGGGGGGGGCAACCGCGGGGAGCTGTTTTTT. Its protein product is CASSYGGGNRGELFF.

Regarding this clonotype: A much larger clone differs from this one at a single base, so this may be a read error. This chain links TRBV5-1 with TRBJ2-1; D is unresolved. CDR1 SGHRS and CDR2 YFSETQ come from the germline V gene. The CDR3 totals 14 residues. The DNA of the CDR3 is TGCTCCAGCAGCTTCCCAGAAACCTACAATGAGCAGTTCTTC. It encodes CSSSFPETYNEQFF. Complete variable domain (other parts from reference TRBV5-1 and TRBJ2-1): KAGVTQTPRYLIKTRGQQVTLSCSPISGHRSVSWYQQTPGQGLQFLFEYFSETQRNKGNFPGRFSGRQFSNSRSEMNVSTLELGDSALYLCSSSFPETYNEQFFGPGTRLTVL.